A selection of T cell receptor beta chains follows, all from one sample in a study of T cells in Graves' hyperthyroidism and ophthalmopathy. TCRdb processed the multiplex PCR reads anew with MiXCR; each CDR3 protein has one entry. The table has hundreds of thousands of distinct CDR3 sequences, roughly 25% seen once. The sample was blood. The receptors were gathered from a woman aged 25 to 39 with Graves' ophthalmopathy. Both conserved end residues are part of each CDR3. A D gene is named only where the DNA matches it firmly. Some rows mark clone size as missing; the rest say once, few, many or name a class of expanded clone.

clone size	D gene	V gene	J gene	CDR3 protein	CDR3 DNA
once	NA	TRBV11-2	TRBJ2-2	CASSLGVAPGELFF	TGTGCCAGCAGCCTTGGGGTGGCCCCGGGGGAGCTGTTTTTT
NA	NA	TRBV7-9	TRBJ2-5	CASSLEQGGATQYF	TGTGCCAGCAGCTTAGAGCAGGGGGGGGCAACCCAGTACTTC
NA	NA	TRBV3-1	TRBJ1-1	CASSQAGTGTEAFF	TGTGCCAGCAGCCAAGCAGGTACGGGTACTGAAGCTTTCTTT
many	NA	TRBV12-3/TRBV12-4	TRBJ1-2	CASTLGGFGYTF	TGTGCCAGCACTCTAGGGGGGTTCGGCTACACCTTC
NA	NA	TRBV15	TRBJ1-5	CATSRGSGQSQPQHF	TGTGCCACCAGCAGAGGCTCTGGACAGAGCCAGCCCCAGCATTTT
NA	NA	TRBV12-3/TRBV12-4	TRBJ1-2	CASSFGGMGYTF	TGTGCCAGCAGTTTTGGGGGCATGGGCTACACCTTC
many	NA	TRBV20-1	TRBJ1-1	CSARDRLDTEAFF	TGCAGTGCTAGAGATCGTTTAGACACTGAAGCTTTCTTT
NA	TRBD2	TRBV19	TRBJ2-7	CASSPRPPLLAGVGLGLYEQYF	TGTGCCAGTAGTCCGCGTCCCCCCTTACTAGCGGGAGTTGGCCTGGGCCTCTACGAGCAGTACTTC
NA	NA	TRBV4-1	TRBJ1-5	CASSQIPRGGGNQPQHF	TGCGCCAGCAGCCAAATTCCTCGGGGGGGTGGCAATCAGCCCCAGCATTTT
many	NA	TRBV15	TRBJ2-7	CATSEQGSNYEQYF	TGTGCCACCAGCGAACAGGGATCAAACTACGAGCAGTACTTC
few	NA	TRBV18	TRBJ1-1	CASSPYRTGINTEAFF	TGTGCCAGCTCACCATACAGAACAGGAATCAACACTGAAGCTTTCTTT
NA	NA	TRBV15	TRBJ2-2	CTTRPSRDHGELFF	TGTACCACCAGACCATCCAGGGACCACGGGGAGCTGTTTTTT
few	NA	TRBV4-3	TRBJ2-7	CASSQEGPQNYYEQYF	TGCGCCAGCAGCCAAGAAGGCCCGCAGAATTACTACGAGCAGTACTTC
NA	NA	TRBV2	TRBJ1-2	CASRVGPGRGYTF	TGTGCCAGCAGGGTAGGACCCGGAAGGGGCTACACCTTC
many	NA	TRBV15	TRBJ1-2	CATSPRRMNYGYTF	TGTGCCACCAGCCCGCGGCGGATGAACTATGGCTACACCTTC
NA	NA	TRBV9	TRBJ1-6	CASTPGTGNSPLHF	TGTGCCAGCACCCCTGGGACGGGGAATTCACCCCTCCACTTT
NA	NA	TRBV5-1	TRBJ2-5	CASSLRDGMRETQYF	TGCGCCAGCAGCTTGAGGGACGGAATGAGGGAGACCCAGTACTTC
few	TRBD1	TRBV7-9	TRBJ2-7	CASSTGQGPTREQYF	TGTGCCAGCAGCACCGGACAGGGTCCCACACGGGAGCAGTACTTC
many	NA	TRBV3-1	TRBJ2-7	CASSPRTGYEQYF	TGTGCCAGCAGCCCGCGAACCGGCTACGAGCAGTACTTC
many	NA	TRBV7-2	TRBJ2-7	CASSFPARSYEQYF	TGTGCCAGCAGCTTTCCGGCGAGATCCTACGAGCAGTACTTC
many	NA	TRBV12-3/TRBV12-4	TRBJ1-3	CASSFAGVIGNTIYF	TGTGCCAGCAGTTTCGCAGGGGTAATTGGAAACACCATATATTTT
NA	TRBD2	TRBV6-5	TRBJ2-5	CASSYGASGRWQETQYF	TGTGCCAGCAGTTACGGGGCTAGCGGGAGGTGGCAGGAGACCCAGTACTTC
NA	TRBD2	TRBV15	TRBJ2-7	CATGSSGRARDEQYF	TGTGCCACCGGATCGAGCGGGAGGGCCCGCGACGAGCAGTACTTC
many	NA	TRBV7-2	TRBJ1-2	CASSSAVRVYYGYTF	TGTGCCAGCAGCTCAGCGGTCAGGGTTTACTATGGCTACACCTTC
many	TRBD2	TRBV5-1	TRBJ2-5	CASSSGLAGEQETQYF	TGTGCCAGCAGCTCGGGACTAGCGGGGGAACAAGAGACCCAGTACTTC
few	NA	TRBV12-3/TRBV12-4	TRBJ2-2	CAGRGYTGELFF	TGTGCTGGAAGGGGATACACCGGGGAGCTGTTTTTT
NA	NA	TRBV20-1	TRBJ2-5	CSARDGEGDETQYF	TGCAGTGCTAGAGATGGTGAGGGGGATGAGACCCAGTACTTC
many	NA	TRBV3-1	TRBJ1-1	CASSRTQQTEAFF	TGTGCCAGCAGCCGGACCCAACAAACTGAAGCTTTCTTT
NA	NA	TRBV6-1	TRBJ1-6	CASSSLSFYNSPLHF	TGTGCCAGCAGCTCCCTTTCCTTCTATAATTCACCCCTCCACTTT
many	NA	TRBV7-8	TRBJ2-5	CASLHQETQYF	TGTGCCAGCCTACACCAAGAGACCCAGTACTTC
many	NA	TRBV29-1	TRBJ1-1	CSVRGGGNTEAFF	TGCAGCGTGCGAGGGGGGGGGAACACTGAAGCTTTCTTT
few	NA	TRBV12-3/TRBV12-4	TRBJ1-1	CASSFDAPEAFF	TGTGCCAGCAGCTTCGACGCCCCTGAAGCTTTCTTT
NA	TRBD1	TRBV11-1	TRBJ1-1	CASSLSSRDRGRRTEAFF	TGTGCCAGCAGCTTATCGTCCCGGGACAGGGGGCGGAGGACTGAAGCTTTCTTT
many	TRBD2	TRBV29-1	TRBJ2-7	CSVEIRGLAGVSYEQYF	TGCAGCGTTGAAATTCGGGGACTAGCGGGGGTATCCTACGAGCAGTACTTC
NA	NA	TRBV4-1	TRBJ2-5	CASSQGIAQETQYF	TGCGCCAGCAGCCAAGGAATAGCCCAAGAGACCCAGTACTTC
many	TRBD2	TRBV6-1	TRBJ2-2	CASGWRGMIGELFF	TGTGCCAGCGGGTGGCGGGGGATGATCGGGGAGCTGTTTTTT